The sequence of this T cell receptor beta chain was determined in a study of blood T cells in healthy people across ages. Whole-study findings and limits: Expanded clonotype changes were possibly confounded by unknown donor CMV status. Roughly linear age-related decline in beta diversity appeared, significant by age approximately 41.

As regards this clonotype: Its target is not known.

It was with a sample-barcoded 5' primer and a J-beta primer mix that a second PCR of roughly 7 to 12 cycles was run. Each cDNA molecule was tagged by a template-switch adaptor that had 12 random nucleotides. In TCRdb, the 5' RACE reads were re-called with MiXCR into one record per CDR3 protein. The repertoire has roughly 830,000 distinct CDR3 sequences, 62% of them found once; the top ten carry roughly 26%. Per sample, no less than 5 micrograms of total RNA were extracted. Between the trimmed V and J ends, which lost 1 base and 4 bases, there was a span of 24 bases. CDR3 size: 20 residues. CDR1 SGHDT and CDR2 YYEEEE come from the germline V gene.

The chain is built from TRBV5-6 and TRBJ1-6; D is uncertain. Sequencing was performed on blood. The source is a young man in good health. The CDR3 is CASSLFASRPSPPYNSPLHF. The CDR3 DNA is TGTGCCAGCAGCTTGTTTGCCAGTCGTCCAAGTCCTCCTTATAATTCACCCCTCCACTTT.